The present entry profiles one T cell receptor (beta chain) with its context. This clone was seen a single time. Its antigen remains unidentified. Base qualities are missing; no much larger clone stands one base away. This record belongs to a study of blood T cell repertoires in COVID-19 (dated by TCRdb to 2018 to 2021). General notes on the study: Collaborator samples came from the United States, Italy and Spain and covered acute and convalescent phases of COVID-19. The prospective study material was composed of cDNA or gDNA derived from T cells, B-cell-depleted T cells, or PBMCs. The dataset comprised deeply sampled blood TCRbeta repertoires from subjects exposed to, actively infected with, or recovered from COVID-19. The repertoires were made available in a free public database intended to serve as a resource for research on the immune response to SARS-CoV-2. The samples were drawn from two sources: the first 160 participants of the ongoing ImmuneRACE study, and over 950 subjects contributed by 6 global collaborators. A de-identified subject ID, COVID-19 status, age in years and sex were almost always included in the sample metadata. Where available, HLA class I and class II types were taken from metadata supplied by the sample provider and were not determined by assay-based typing. Paper-wide results and their limitations: The quantity of clinical and demographic metadata differed by source and by participant and was supplied without curation.

The immunoSEQ Assay, a bias-controlled multiplex PCR, was used to amplify TCRbeta CDR3 regions from genomic DNA. Per the authors' processing: The number of nucleated cells in each sample was estimated from the amplification of reference gene primers within the assay. To quantify the absolute abundance of each unique TCRbeta CDR3 rearrangement, sequence reads were collapsed and filtered. Productive Simpson clonality was computed per sample as the square root of Simpson's diversity index over productive rearrangements. The immuneACCESS repertoire file appears here via TCRdb, limited to in-frame rearrangements. These files lack a portion of the clones; in checked studies, under half of the deficit traces to unresolved V genes, and the cause of the others is not known. V, J and clone size derive from that table, while D and trimming were established from the DNA sequence. The sample includes roughly 160,000 clones, with 75% to 90% observed a single time. Around 3.2% of the sample rests with the top ten.

In the prospective study, participants were roughly 18 to 100 years old, resided in 20 to 30 geographic areas of the United States, and were enrolled through a virtual design. To assign participants to cohorts, the prospective study relied on clinical history that participants themselves reported in a screening survey and a study questionnaire. For ImmuneRACE Cohort 3, a participant was defined as recovered based on two consecutive negative NP/OP PCR tests, clearance by a healthcare professional, or resolution of symptoms. Each participant in the prospective study had whole blood, serum and a nasopharyngeal or oropharyngeal swab collected by mobile phlebotomists. Participants in the prospective study had the option to provide additional blood draws and questionnaires over a roughly 2-month period. Before DNA extraction, blood samples from the prospective study were shipped at room temperature or frozen.

CDR1 and CDR2 were assigned from the germline V gene (reference sequence) as LGHDT and YNNKEL. V is clipped by 4 bases and J by 0 bases, and the sequence between their germline boundaries is 10 bases long. The CDR3 has 15 amino acids, counting the end cysteine and phenylalanine. Kept here is only the CDR3 DNA, which spans 45 bases and is read in frame from base 1. The source of this sequence is a woman between 55 and 75 years old who had recovered from COVID-19. Specimen: PBMCs or T cells enriched from blood (not recorded which). The chain is made from TRBV3-1 (or the pseudogene TRBV3-2) and TRBJ2-4; the best D guess is TRBD1, with 6 bases matching. The CDR3 corresponds to CASSPGHLAKNIQYF. The DNA sequence is TGTGCCAGCAGCCCGGGACACTTAGCCAAAAACATTCAGTACTTC.